These 32 T cell receptor beta chains share one sample of origin, sequenced in a study of regulatory T cells in long-lasting Graves disease. This sample's time point: newly diagnosed GD, antithyroid drugs for less than 3 months. PBMCs were the source of the RNA used for TCR sequencing. Through Arm-PCR of CDR3 regions and iRepertoire HTBI primers, TCR beta libraries were built. TCRdb used MiXCR to reprocess the multiplex PCR reads, holding one entry per CDR3 protein. The sample holds about 620,000 distinct CDR3 sequences; less than 20% are singletons and the top ten take around 19%. These same data were also listed under a study on T cells in Graves' hyperthyroidism and ophthalmopathy.

Material: peripheral blood mononuclear cells (PBMCs), obtained at new diagnosis, from a patient treated with antithyroid drugs. These receptor sequences come from a woman aged 25-40 years with Graves disease.

This clonotype was detected ten times or more. The chain uses TRBV29-1 and TRBJ2-1, with 7 bases identical to TRBD2. The CDR3 consists of 14 residues. Germline CDR1 is SQVTM and CDR2 is ANQGSEA. V was pared by 6 bases and J by 2 bases, with 7 bases of the junction left unmatched. DNA for the CDR3: TGCAGCGTCCCACCGGCGGGAGCCTACAATGAGCAGTTCTTC. This gives the protein CSVPPAGAYNEQFF.

This clonotype was recorded at least ten times. The genes are TRBV5-1 and TRBJ2-1, with 8 bases lining up with TRBD1. Germline loops: CDR1 SGHRS, CDR2 YFSETQ. The CDR3 extends over 14 amino acids. With 3 bases clipped from V and 3 bases from J, the junction kept 2 bases outside the gene matches. CDR3 bases: TGCGCCAGCAGCTGGGGACAGGTCTACAATGAGCAGTTCTTC. This encodes CASSWGQVYNEQFF.

The sample holds many counts of this clonotype. The V call is TRBV3-1, the J call TRBJ2-1; no reliable D call. Trimming pared 3 bases from V and 9 bases from J, leaving 6 bases between. CDR1 is LGHDT and CDR2 is YNNKEL in the germline V gene (reference sequence). The CDR3 runs 11 residues. CDR3 bases: TGTGCCAGCAGCCATACCTCTGAGCAGTTCTTC. Translating gives CASSHTSEQFF.

This clonotype was observed a few times. The genes are TRBV5-1 and TRBJ1-1; D perhaps matches TRBD1 (6 bases). The CDR3 extends over 14 amino acids. Per the germline V gene, CDR1 is SGHRS and CDR2 is YFSETQ. V lost 3 bases and J 4 bases, leaving 13 bases between the germline ends. The DNA for the CDR3 is TGCGCCAGCAGCTACGCTACACAGGGCACTGAAGCTTTCTTT. It codes for CASSYATQGTEAFF.

Note on this clonotype: No conserved phenylalanine or tryptophan ends this CDR3, so it is likely a read error. The chain links TRBV18 to TRBJ1-1; 12 bases line up with TRBD1. This CDR3 is 16 amino acids long. Trimming cost V 1 base and J 3 bases; bases outside gene matches: 3. Germline V lookup: CDR1 KGHSH, CDR2 LQKENI. The DNA of the CDR3 is TGTGCCAGCTCACCACGGGACAGGGGGCGAGACACTGAAGCTTTCATT. Its protein is CASSPRDRGRDTEAFI.

The chain carries TRBV29-1 and TRBJ1-1, with 7 bases aligning to TRBD1. Germline CDR1 reads SQVTM; CDR2 reads ANQGSEA. The length of the CDR3 is 13 residues. J was trimmed by 4 bases and V by 3 bases; bases with no gene match: 5. In DNA, the CDR3 is TGCAGCGTTGACGTGGCAGGGGGCACTGAAGCTTTCTTT. Amino acids: CSVDVAGGTEAFF.

The gene calls are TRBV20-1 and TRBJ1-6; D is perhaps TRBD1 (6 bases). The CDR3 has 13 residues. CDR1 and CDR2 (germline): DFQATT, SNEGSKA (reference sequence). V lost 3 bases and J 6 bases, leaving 9 bases between the germline ends. CDR3 amino acids: CSARGGTNSPLHF. CDR3 in DNA: TGCAGTGCTAGGGGGGGCACTAATTCACCCCTCCACTTT.

This rearrangement joins TRBV5-4 to TRBJ2-7; 15 bases are a match to TRBD2. The germline gives CDR1 SGHNT, CDR2 YYREEE (reference sequence). There are 17 residues in the CDR3. V shed 10 bases, J shed 5 bases, and the junction held 16 bases outside the gene matches. In DNA, the CDR3 is TGTGCCCCCAAACCCGGGACTAGCGGGAGGCCCGGGAACGAGCAGTACTTC. It encodes CAPKPGTSGRPGNEQYF.

The table lists this clonotype with many counts. The V call is TRBV6-1, the J call TRBJ1-2, with D possibly matching TRBD1 (6 bases). The CDR3 extends over 15 amino acids. CDR1 and CDR2 (germline): MNHNS, SASEGT. Deletions cut 2 bases from V and 5 bases from J, with 15 bases between. The CDR3 loop is CASSEPGAWDYGYTF. The CDR3 nucleotides are TGTGCCAGCAGTGAACCGGGGGCTTGGGATTATGGCTACACCTTC.

This clonotype appeared a few times. The genes are TRBV6-2 or TRBV6-3 and TRBJ2-3; 7 bases agree with TRBD1. The length of the CDR3 is 15 residues. J was trimmed by 3 bases and V by 5 bases; bases with no gene match: 8. CDR1 MNHEY and CDR2 SVGEGT come from the germline V gene. CDR3 sequence (DNA): TGTGCCAGCAGTGGGACAGCCCCAGGTACAGATACGCAGTATTTT. It encodes CASSGTAPGTDTQYF.

This clonotype was seen many times. The J gene is TRBJ1-6, the V gene TRBV28; no reliable D call. Between the trimmed V and J ends, which lost 5 bases and 9 bases, there was a span of 8 bases. CDR1 and CDR2 (germline): MDHEN, SYDVKM. The CDR3 has 12 amino acids. The CDR3 spells CASSARRSPLHF. The CDR3 coding sequence is TGTGCCAGCAGTGCACGTCGTTCACCCCTCCACTTT.

This clonotype came up many times. J is TRBJ1-5 and V is TRBV19; maybe TRBD1 (6 bases). The CDR3 consists of 16 residues. From germline, CDR1 is LNHDA and CDR2 SQIVND (reference sequence). V was trimmed by 5 bases and J by 1 base, leaving 15 bases between them. CDR3 sequence (DNA): TGTGCCAGTAGTTGGGGGGCTTTCCCCAGCAATCAGCCCCAGCATTTT. This gives the protein CASSWGAFPSNQPQHF.

A word on this clonotype: This sequence may be a read error, since a much larger clone differs from it by one base. This chain joins TRBV6-2 or TRBV6-3 and TRBJ1-1; TRBD1 agrees at 8 bases. CDR3 length: 14 amino acids. Germline V lookup: CDR1 MNHEY, CDR2 SVGEGT. CDR3 in DNA: TGTGCCAGCATTAACAGGGGGGCGAACATTGAAGCTTTCTTT. Protein: CASINRGANIEAFF.

This clonotype has a count of ten or more. In DNA form, the CDR3 reads TGTGCCAGCACCCCGGTGGAGGCCCTATCCGGATCGCAGTATTTT. Encoded protein: CASTPVEALSGSQYF. This chain uses TRBV12-3 or TRBV12-4 with TRBJ2-3; possibly TRBD2 for D (5 bases). There are 15 residues in the CDR3. Trimming removed 7 bases from V and 10 bases from J, with 24 bases in between.

This clonotype was seen at least ten times. The chain has TRBV6-1 and TRBJ1-2; the D is unclear. This CDR3 has 16 residues. Germline V gene sequence: CDR1 MNHNS, CDR2 SASEGT. V was cut by 6 bases and J by 8 bases, with 25 bases left in between. CDR3 nucleotides: TGTGCCAGCAGACAACAGTTAGGGTACGCAAAATACGGCTACACCTTC. It encodes CASRQQLGYAKYGYTF.

This clonotype was counted many times. The chain is built from TRBV20-1 and TRBJ2-7; D gene ambiguous. The ends were cut back, 3 bases at V and 0 bases at J, with 9 bases in the middle. Germline-derived CDR1 and CDR2 are DFQATT and SNEGSKA (reference sequence). The CDR3 loop spans 13 amino acids. The CDR3 loop reads CSARTRGSYEQYF. Here the CDR3 DNA reads TGCAGTGCTAGGACAAGAGGCTCCTACGAGCAGTACTTC.

In this sample, this clonotype turned up many times. The V gene is TRBV6-1, the J gene TRBJ1-6; D gene ambiguous. The length of the CDR3 is 16 residues. V was trimmed by 6 bases and J by 0 bases, leaving 12 bases between them. Germline CDR1 and CDR2: MNHNS and SASEGT. The CDR3 sequence: CASRPERSSYNSPLHF. CDR3 sequence (DNA): TGTGCCAGCAGGCCCGAGAGAAGCTCCTATAATTCACCCCTCCACTTT.

This clonotype was detected only a few times. V and J are TRBV12-3 or TRBV12-4 and TRBJ2-7, with 10 positions matching TRBD1. This CDR3 region has 16 residues. Germline trimming cut 6 bases from V and 5 bases from J; bases unmatched to any gene: 13. The CDR3 sequence: CASRPRMTGGGDEQYF. CDR3 bases: TGTGCCAGCAGACCACGAATGACAGGGGGCGGGGACGAGCAGTACTTC.

There are a few counts of this clonotype. The CDR3, as DNA: TGTGCCAGCAGTTCCTCTGGCGACACTGAAGCTTTCTTT. It is translated as CASSSSGDTEAFF. V and J are TRBV27 and TRBJ1-1, with D uncertain. The CDR3 extends over 13 amino acids. Germline CDR1 reads MNHEY; CDR2 reads SMNVEV (reference sequence). V was cut by 4 bases and J by 3 bases, with 9 bases left in between.

This rearrangement joins TRBV19 to TRBJ2-7; 7 bases are shared with TRBD2. V lost 5 bases, J lost 2 bases, and 6 bases stayed unmatched. In germline, CDR1 is LNHDA, CDR2 SQIVND (reference sequence). The CDR3 has 14 amino acids. The CDR3 DNA follows: TGTGCCAGTAGTCAATGGGGACTAACCTACGAGCAGTACTTC. Translation gives CASSQWGLTYEQYF.

This clonotype has a count of ten or more. The chain is built from TRBV12-3 or TRBV12-4 and TRBJ1-5, with 8 bases matching TRBD1. J gave up 5 bases and V 4 bases, and 4 bases lay outside the gene matches. The CDR3 loop spans 14 amino acids. In nucleotides, the CDR3 is TGTGCCAGCAGTTCGGGACAGGATTATCAGCCCCAGCATTTT. This translates into CASSSGQDYQPQHF.

This clonotype was counted many times. The rearrangement links TRBV5-1 to TRBJ2-7, with TRBD1 identical over 8 bases. V lost 0 bases and J lost 2; bases outside the gene matches: 4. The germline V gene has CDR1 SGHRS and CDR2 YFSETQ. The CDR3 loop spans 15 amino acids. The CDR3 here is CASSLGTGITYEQYF. The CDR3 DNA sequence: TGCGCCAGCAGCTTGGGGACAGGGATTACCTACGAGCAGTACTTC.

This clonotype showed up just a few times. The V gene is TRBV15, the J gene TRBJ2-7, with 9 bases identical to TRBD1. This CDR3 is 15 amino acids long. Germline CDR1 is LNHNV and CDR2 is YYDKDF (reference sequence). Germline trimming cut 5 bases from V and 2 bases from J; bases unmatched to any gene: 7. For the CDR3, the DNA is TGTGCCACCAGCTTGGGACAGGGTGTGCCCTACGAGCAGTACTTC. It codes for CATSLGQGVPYEQYF.

The genes are TRBV3-1 and TRBJ2-7; D may match TRBD1 or TRBD2 (6 bases each). CDR1 and CDR2 from the germline V gene are LGHDT and YNNKEL (reference sequence). Trimming removed 2 bases from V and 0 bases from J, with 23 bases in between. The CDR3 runs to 19 residues. This CDR3 is CASSQRGRPTGYISYEQYF. CDR3 nucleotide sequence: TGTGCCAGCAGCCAAAGAGGGAGGCCTACAGGGTATATCTCCTACGAGCAGTACTTC.

There are a few counts of this clonotype. The J gene is TRBJ2-1, the V gene TRBV7-9; 11 nucleotides agree with TRBD2. Germline CDR1 reads SEHNR; CDR2 reads FQNEAQ (reference sequence). J lost 7 bases, V lost 6 bases, and 14 bases had no gene match. The CDR3 has 17 residues. CDR3 sequence: CASSDEPTSGISNEQFF. Written as DNA, the CDR3 is TGTGCCAGCAGTGACGAACCGACTAGCGGGATATCGAATGAGCAGTTCTTC.

This clonotype has a count of ten or more. The J gene is TRBJ2-7, the V gene TRBV10-2; 14 bases agree with TRBD2. Trimming removed 4 bases from V and 6 bases from J; junction bases left unmatched: 8. The CDR3 runs 16 residues. CDR1 and CDR2 from the germline V gene are WSHSY and SAAADI. Here the CDR3 DNA reads TGCGCCAGCAGTGGGGGGACTAGCGGGAGTGCTGGCGAGCAGTACTTC. Protein product: CASSGGTSGSAGEQYF.

This clonotype was found many times. J is TRBJ1-1 and V is TRBV18; the D is unclear. V lost 6 bases, J lost 0 bases, and 8 bases lay in between. This CDR3 is built from 13 residues. Germline V lookup: CDR1 KGHSH, CDR2 LQKENI. The DNA for the CDR3 is TGTGCCAGCTCCCCAGGAATGAACACTGAAGCTTTCTTT. Residues: CASSPGMNTEAFF.

This clonotype was detected a few times. This chain links TRBV19 with TRBJ2-5, with no clear D. This CDR3 is 15 amino acids long. Deletions cut 1 base from V and 3 bases from J, with 12 bases between. Germline V gene data show CDR1 as LNHDA and CDR2 as SQIVND (reference sequence). As DNA, the CDR3 is TGTGCCAGTAGTATAGTTAGGCGGCGAGAAGAGACCCAGTACTTC. It yields the protein CASSIVRRREETQYF.

At least ten counts were recorded for this clonotype. V is TRBV7-9 and J is TRBJ2-2; no clear D gene. CDR3 size: 15 residues. The V end lost 1 base, the J end lost 4 bases, and 10 bases lay between the germline ends. Germline CDR1 is SEHNR and CDR2 is FQNEAQ (reference sequence). CDR3 nucleotide sequence: TGTGCCAGCAGCTTAGATCCCCTCGCCACCGGGGAGCTGTTTTTT. Amino acid sequence: CASSLDPLATGELFF.

This clonotype has just a few counts. The rearrangement joins TRBV6-1 to TRBJ2-7, with 10 bases identical to TRBD2. The germline gives CDR1 MNHNS, CDR2 SASEGT. The CDR3 has 16 amino acids. Trimming cost V 3 bases and J 3 bases; bases outside gene matches: 8. CDR3 residues: CASSDNLAGGFYEQYF. Here the CDR3 DNA reads TGTGCCAGCAGTGACAACTTAGCGGGAGGTTTCTACGAGCAGTACTTC.

In this sample, this clonotype turned up a few times. The CDR3, as DNA: TGTGCCACCAGTGCAGGGGCCAACATATATGGCTACACCTTC. This codes for CATSAGANIYGYTF. The J gene is TRBJ1-2, the V gene TRBV24-1; D possibly corresponds to TRBD1 (6 bases). V lost 5 bases, J lost 5 bases, and 14 bases lay in between. The CDR3 contains 14 residues. The germline V gene encodes CDR1 KGHDR and CDR2 SFDVKD.

This clonotype occurred many times. The chain combines TRBV28 with TRBJ2-5, with 7 bases lining up with TRBD1. V shed 8 bases and J 2 bases; nucleotides not matched to a gene: 11. The germline CDR1 and CDR2 sequences are MDHEN and SYDVKM. The CDR3 covers 15 residues. Here the CDR3 reads CASGSTGKRQETQYF. CDR3 coding DNA: TGTGCCAGCGGATCGACAGGGAAAAGACAAGAGACCCAGTACTTC.